The 7 T cell receptor beta chains in this list originate from one sample, sequenced in a study of shared clonotypes between healthy human individuals. TCRdb keeps only in-frame clones here, not all; method: immunoSEQ multiplex PCR. The table records 2 million to 3 million clones, roughly 93% of them present only once. The sequenced sample was naive CD4+ T cells from PBMCs. This sample's subset: CD45RA+ positively selected. The receptors shown here come from a man aged 18 to 30 in good health. Some clones in this sample may be carry-over from other donors' samples.

Points on this clone: In the same sample, other DNA sequences code for this CDR3. The V and J genes are TRBV10-3 and TRBJ2-5; possibly TRBD2 for D (5 bases). Trimming took off 0 bases at V and 2 bases at J, with 7 bases between the two ends. The germline CDR1 and CDR2 sequences are ENHRY and SYGVKD. The CDR3 is 14 amino acids. CDR3 sequence reads: CAISESGVQETQYF. The CDR3 nucleotides read TGTGCCATCAGTGAGTCCGGGGTGCAAGAGACCCAGTACTTC.

The V gene is TRBV4-2, the J gene TRBJ1-1; 8 bases match TRBD1. The CDR3 extends over 15 amino acids. Germline-derived CDR1 and CDR2 are LGHNA and YNFKEQ. V lost 4 bases to trimming and J lost 4 bases; unmatched junction nucleotides: 8. The CDR3 DNA follows: TGTGCCAGCAGCCCGCAGGGGGCGCGGGGCACTGAAGCTTTCTTT. Protein product: CASSPQGARGTEAFF.

The V and J genes are TRBV19 and TRBJ2-7; 7 bases are shared with TRBD2. Looked up from germline, CDR1 is LNHDA and CDR2 is SQIVND (reference sequence). V was clipped by 5 bases and J by 4 bases; unmatched bases: 8. The CDR3 totals 14 residues. CDR3 region: CASSRKAGNYEQYF. Written as DNA, the CDR3 is TGTGCCAGTAGTCGAAAAGCGGGGAATTACGAGCAGTACTTC. The full variable domain, rest sourced from reference TRBV19 and TRBJ2-7, is DGGITQSPKYLFRKEGQNVTLSCEQNLNHDAMYWYRQDPGQGLRLIYYSQIVNDFQKGDIAEGYSVSREKKESFPLTVTSAQKNPTAFYLCASSRKAGNYEQYFGPGTRLTVT.

The rearrangement joins TRBV12-5 to TRBJ1-2, with D hard to call. Germline CDR1 is LGHNT and CDR2 is FRNRAP. V was clipped by 0 bases and J by 8 bases, with 16 bases between them. The CDR3 extends over 15 amino acids. The CDR3 loop is CASGLVSGLYEGYTF. CDR3 nucleotides: TGTGCTAGTGGTTTGGTGAGCGGCCTCTATGAAGGCTACACCTTC.

J is TRBJ2-5 and V is TRBV29-1; no reliable D call. The CDR3 covers 13 residues. Germline values: CDR1 SQVTM, CDR2 ANQGSEA. The V gene lost 0 bases and the J gene lost 3 bases, with 8 bases spanning the gap. The CDR3 region is CSVEDSAKETQYF. CDR3 DNA sequence: TGCAGCGTTGAAGATTCGGCCAAAGAGACCCAGTACTTC.

The J gene is TRBJ2-7, the V gene TRBV30; TRBD1 is a possible D gene (5 bases). The CDR3 is made up of 13 amino acids. V lost 3 bases to trimming and J lost 7 bases, with 16 bases between them. In germline, CDR1 is GTSNPN, CDR2 SVGIG (reference sequence). As DNA, the CDR3 is TGTGCCTGGAGACGGCAGGGCATGGGGGAGCAGTACTTC. This translates into CAWRRQGMGEQYF.

The genes are TRBV7-9 and TRBJ2-5; maybe TRBD2 (6 bases). This CDR3 region has 16 residues. The germline CDR1 and CDR2 sequences are SEHNR and FQNEAQ (reference sequence). V was shortened by 4 bases and J by 2 bases, with 17 bases between the two germline ends. The CDR3 DNA reads TGTGCCAGCAGCTCGCCGGGACTCCGAGGGCAAGAGACCCAGTACTTC. Protein sequence: CASSSPGLRGQETQYF.